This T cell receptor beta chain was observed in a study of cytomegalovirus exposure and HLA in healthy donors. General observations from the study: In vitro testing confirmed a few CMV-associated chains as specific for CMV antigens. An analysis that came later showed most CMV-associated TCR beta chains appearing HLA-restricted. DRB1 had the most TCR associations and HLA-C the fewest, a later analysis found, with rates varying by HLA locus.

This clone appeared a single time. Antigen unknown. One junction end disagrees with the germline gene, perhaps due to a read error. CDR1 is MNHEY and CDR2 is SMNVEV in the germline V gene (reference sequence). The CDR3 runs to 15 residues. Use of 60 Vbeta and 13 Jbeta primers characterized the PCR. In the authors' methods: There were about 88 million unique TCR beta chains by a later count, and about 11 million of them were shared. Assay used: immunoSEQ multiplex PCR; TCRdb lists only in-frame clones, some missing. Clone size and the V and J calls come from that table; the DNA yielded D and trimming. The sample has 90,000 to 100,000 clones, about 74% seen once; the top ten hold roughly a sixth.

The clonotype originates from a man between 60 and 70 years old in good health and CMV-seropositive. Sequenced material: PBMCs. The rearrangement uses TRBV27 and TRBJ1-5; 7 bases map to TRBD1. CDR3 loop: CASRKGQIGKQPQHF. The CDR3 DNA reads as TGTGCCAGCAGAAAGGGACAGATAGGCAAACAGCCCCAGCATTTT.